One and the same sample provided the 14 T cell receptor beta chains below, sequenced in a study of CD8 T cells in ankylosing spondylitis. Each CDR3 protein is one row after TCRdb ran MiXCR on the 5' RACE reads. Of 120,000 or so distinct CDR3 sequences listed, about an eighth are singletons. The sequenced sample consisted of blood, either unsorted or a sorted T cell fraction (not recorded which). These receptors all come from a female donor with ankylosing spondylitis or in good health (not recorded which).

This clonotype was seen ten or more times. The chain links TRBV5-1 to TRBJ2-1; 9 nucleotides match TRBD2. Unmatched junction bases numbered 6, after V lost 3 bases and J lost 5 bases. This CDR3 is 15 amino acids long. Germline values: CDR1 SGHRS, CDR2 YFSETQ. CDR3 region: CASSYLAGLDNEQFF. CDR3 in DNA: TGCGCCAGCAGCTACCTAGCGGGGTTGGACAATGAGCAGTTCTTC.

This clonotype was counted ten times or more. V is TRBV3-1 and J is TRBJ2-4; the match to TRBD2 covers 10 bases. V gave up 0 bases and J gave up 1 base; unmatched junction bases: 6. Germline V gene data show CDR1 as LGHDT and CDR2 as YNNKEL (reference sequence). The CDR3 loop spans 18 amino acids. The CDR3 is CASSQDLPSGSAKNIQYF. DNA for the CDR3: TGTGCCAGCAGCCAAGATTTGCCTAGCGGGAGTGCCAAAAACATTCAGTACTTC.

This clonotype came up many times. The J gene is TRBJ2-1, the V gene TRBV20-1; D gene unclear. The CDR3 totals 16 residues. The V gene's germline CDR1 is DFQATT and CDR2 SNEGSKA (reference sequence). Trimming shortened V by 6 bases and J by 0 bases, and 18 bases separated the two germline ends. The CDR3 DNA reads TGCAGTGCCAACCACGCCAGGACCGGCTCCTACAATGAGCAGTTCTTC. Translated, it gives CSANHARTGSYNEQFF.

The table lists this clonotype with a few counts. This rearrangement joins TRBV7-9 to TRBJ1-6; D uncertain. This CDR3 region has 13 residues. Trimming pared 1 base from V and 10 bases from J, leaving 8 bases between. Germline loops: CDR1 SEHNR, CDR2 FQNEAQ (reference sequence). CDR3: CASSLGTDSPLHF. CDR3 nucleotide sequence: TGTGCCAGCAGCTTAGGGACCGACTCACCCCTCCACTTT.

This chain connects TRBV11-2 to TRBJ2-1; the D is unclear. The germline V gene encodes CDR1 SGHAT and CDR2 FQNNGV. The CDR3 is 17 residues long. Deletions cut 1 base from V and 1 base from J, with 14 bases between. CDR3 sequence (DNA): TGTGCCAGCAGCTTAGTTGGGGAAAATAGATCCTACAATGAGCAGTTCTTC. Its protein is CASSLVGENRSYNEQFF.

This clonotype was picked up a small number of times. The chain recombines TRBV7-2 with TRBJ2-7; D not certain. The V gene lost 4 bases and the J gene lost 3 bases, with 7 bases spanning the gap. CDR1 is SGHTA and CDR2 is FQGNSA in the germline V gene. This CDR3 contains 12 residues. CDR3 loop: CASSYLNYEQYF. The CDR3 DNA follows: TGTGCCAGCAGCTACCTGAACTACGAGCAGTACTTC.

This clonotype occurred many times. The chain links TRBV7-9 to TRBJ2-5; no firm D call. Trimming took 2 bases from V and 1 from J, leaving 8 bases between them. Germline lookup yields CDR1 SEHNR and CDR2 FQNEAQ (reference sequence). The length of the CDR3 is 14 residues. The CDR3 DNA sequence: TGTGCCAGCAGCTTAAGCCGGACCCAAGAGACCCAGTACTTC. Encoded protein: CASSLSRTQETQYF. The whole variable domain, remainder taken from reference TRBV7-9 and TRBJ2-5, is DTGVSQNPRHKITKRGQNVTFRCDPISEHNRLYWYRQTLGQGPEFLTYFQNEAQLEKSRLLSDRFSAERPKGSFSTLEIQRTEQGDSAMYLCASSLSRTQETQYFGPGTRLLVL.

This clonotype was counted a few times. V usage is TRBV27 and J usage is TRBJ2-7; 11 bases map to TRBD1. V lost 1 base, J lost 2 bases, and 4 bases stayed unmatched. Germline-derived CDR1 and CDR2 are MNHEY and SMNVEV (reference sequence). The CDR3 runs to 16 residues. CDR3 nucleotides: TGTGCCAGCAGTTTATTTGGGACAGGGGGTCCCTACGAGCAGTACTTC. Translating gives CASSLFGTGGPYEQYF.

This clonotype was seen only a few times. V gene TRBV9 combines with J gene TRBJ1-4, with 7 positions matching TRBD1. The V gene end was trimmed by 4 bases and the J gene end by 8 bases; junction bases not matched to a gene: 8. The CDR3 length is 14 residues. CDR1 is SGDLS, CDR2 YYNGEE, per germline. This chain's CDR3 is CASSRRQGGEKLFF. In DNA form, the CDR3 reads TGTGCCAGCAGCAGACGACAGGGAGGCGAAAAACTGTTTTTT.

This clonotype was counted ten times or more. V is TRBV27 and J is TRBJ2-1, with 10 nucleotides matching TRBD2. This CDR3 is 16 amino acids long. Per germline, CDR1 MNHEY and CDR2 SMNVEV (reference sequence). V gave up 5 bases and J gave up 4 bases; unmatched junction bases: 8. CDR3 in DNA: TGTGCCAGCAGTCCAATAGCGGGGGGACTATACAATGAGCAGTTCTTC. It codes for CASSPIAGGLYNEQFF.

There are many counts of this clonotype. This chain links TRBV12-3 or TRBV12-4 with TRBJ2-3, with TRBD2 identical over 10 bases. J gave up 3 bases and V 3 bases, and 9 bases lay outside the gene matches. The CDR3 runs to 17 residues. The CDR3 nucleotides read TGTGCCAGCAGTTTCCTCTTGGCTAGCGGGGGAACAGATACGCAGTATTTT. Translated, it gives CASSFLLASGGTDTQYF.

The V call is TRBV23-1, the J call TRBJ2-3; 9 bases align to TRBD1. Being an ORF, TRBV23-1 has a function that is uncertain. This CDR3 has 19 amino acids. Trimming cost V 0 bases and J 0 bases; bases outside gene matches: 10. CDR3 nucleotide sequence: TGCGCCAGCAGTCAATCCTACCGGGACAGGGACCCTAGCACAGATACGCAGTATTTT. Encoded protein: CASSQSYRDRDPSTDTQYF.

This clonotype was observed a handful of times. This chain connects TRBV12-3 or TRBV12-4 to TRBJ2-3; no clear D gene. With 3 bases removed from V and 5 bases from J, the gap between germline ends came to 6 bases. The CDR3 is made up of 12 amino acids. CDR3 sequence (DNA): TGTGCCAGCAGTTTTGGAGAAGATACGCAGTATTTT. This codes for CASSFGEDTQYF.

This clonotype was seen ten or more times. The chain links TRBV12-3 or TRBV12-4 to TRBJ1-1; 9 bases are shared with TRBD1. CDR3 length equals 15 residues. The V gene end was trimmed by 6 bases and the J gene end by 2 bases; junction bases not matched to a gene: 7. The CDR3 nucleotides read TGTGCCAGCAGACCACAGGGGGCCTTCAACACTGAAGCTTTCTTT. This gives the protein CASRPQGAFNTEAFF.